This TCR beta chain was obtained from a study of T cell clonality in common variable immunodeficiency. Whole-study results and caveats: Common variable immunodeficiency TCR beta sequences reportedly had fewer deletions and N-nucleotide insertions.

V shed 5 bases and J shed 2 bases, with 15 bases lying between them. The CDR3 spans 15 residues. The V gene's germline CDR1 is LNHDA and CDR2 SQIVND (reference sequence). This clone has just a few counts. The antigen is not known. The CDR3 end falls 3 residues outside the read, so it is completed with the germline J gene. Profiling relied on immunoSEQ multiplex PCR, and the TCRdb table lists in-frame clones only, not all of them. Altogether about 33,000 clones were found in the sample, and no singletons occur. For at least one year, all CVID subjects received replacement immunoglobulin. The genes are TRBV19 and TRBJ2-5, with TRBD2 as a possible D gene (5 bases). The sequence was obtained from a human donor with common variable immunodeficiency. The sample taken for sequencing was peripheral blood mononuclear cells. This CDR3 is CASSAAGHTQETQYF. The DNA read from the CDR3 is TGTGCCAGTAGTGCGGCGGGCCATACGCAAGAGACC.